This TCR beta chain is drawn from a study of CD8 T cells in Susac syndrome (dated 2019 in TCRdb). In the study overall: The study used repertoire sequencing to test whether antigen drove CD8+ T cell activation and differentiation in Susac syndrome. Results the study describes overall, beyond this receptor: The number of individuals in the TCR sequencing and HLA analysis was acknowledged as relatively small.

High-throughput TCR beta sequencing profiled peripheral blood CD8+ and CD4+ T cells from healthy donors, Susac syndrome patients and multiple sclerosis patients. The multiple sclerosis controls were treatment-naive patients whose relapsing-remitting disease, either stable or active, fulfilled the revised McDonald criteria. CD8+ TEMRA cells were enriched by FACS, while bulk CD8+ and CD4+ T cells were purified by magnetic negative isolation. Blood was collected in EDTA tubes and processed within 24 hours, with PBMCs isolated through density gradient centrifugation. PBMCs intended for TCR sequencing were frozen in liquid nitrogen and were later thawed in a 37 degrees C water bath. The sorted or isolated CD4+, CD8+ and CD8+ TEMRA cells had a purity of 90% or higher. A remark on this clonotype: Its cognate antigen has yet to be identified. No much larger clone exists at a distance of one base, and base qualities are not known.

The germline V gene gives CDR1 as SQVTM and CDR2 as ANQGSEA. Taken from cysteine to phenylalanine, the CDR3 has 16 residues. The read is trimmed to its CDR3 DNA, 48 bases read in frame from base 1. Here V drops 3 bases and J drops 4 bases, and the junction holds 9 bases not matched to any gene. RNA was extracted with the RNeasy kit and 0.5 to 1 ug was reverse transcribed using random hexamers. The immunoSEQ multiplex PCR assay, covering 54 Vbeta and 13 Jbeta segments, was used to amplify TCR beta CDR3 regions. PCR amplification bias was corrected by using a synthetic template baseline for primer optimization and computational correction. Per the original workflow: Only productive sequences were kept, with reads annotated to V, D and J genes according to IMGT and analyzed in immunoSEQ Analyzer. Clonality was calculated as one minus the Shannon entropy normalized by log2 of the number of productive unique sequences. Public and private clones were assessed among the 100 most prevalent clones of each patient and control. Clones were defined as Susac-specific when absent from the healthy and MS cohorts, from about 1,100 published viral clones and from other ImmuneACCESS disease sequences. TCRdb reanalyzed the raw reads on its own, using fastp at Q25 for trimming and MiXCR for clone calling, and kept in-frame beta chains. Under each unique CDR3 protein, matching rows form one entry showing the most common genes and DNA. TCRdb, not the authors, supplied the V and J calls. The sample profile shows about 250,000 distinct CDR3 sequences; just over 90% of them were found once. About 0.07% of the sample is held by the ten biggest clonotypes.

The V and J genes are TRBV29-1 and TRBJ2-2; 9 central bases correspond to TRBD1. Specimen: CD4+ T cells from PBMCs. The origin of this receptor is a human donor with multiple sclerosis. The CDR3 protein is CSVEGQGFGSTGELFF. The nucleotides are TGCAGCGTTGAGGGACAGGGTTTCGGTAGCACCGGGGAGCTGTTTTTT.